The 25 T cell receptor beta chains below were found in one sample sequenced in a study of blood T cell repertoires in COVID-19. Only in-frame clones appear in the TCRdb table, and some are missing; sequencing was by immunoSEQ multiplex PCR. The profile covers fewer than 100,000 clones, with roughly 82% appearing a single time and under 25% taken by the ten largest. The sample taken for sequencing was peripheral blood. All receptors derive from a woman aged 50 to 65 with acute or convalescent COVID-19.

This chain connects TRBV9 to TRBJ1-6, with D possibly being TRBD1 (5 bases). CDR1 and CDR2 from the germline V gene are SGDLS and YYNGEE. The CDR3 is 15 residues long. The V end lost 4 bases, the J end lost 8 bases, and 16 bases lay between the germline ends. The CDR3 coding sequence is TGTGCCAGCAGCCCCCGGGAGGGGTTTGATTCACCCCTCCACTTT. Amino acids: CASSPREGFDSPLHF.

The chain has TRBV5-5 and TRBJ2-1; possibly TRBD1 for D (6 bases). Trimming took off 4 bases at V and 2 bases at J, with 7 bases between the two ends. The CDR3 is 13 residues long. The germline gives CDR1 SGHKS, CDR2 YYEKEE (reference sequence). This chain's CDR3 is CASSQGPYNEQFF. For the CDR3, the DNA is TGTGCCAGCAGCCAGGGGCCCTACAATGAGCAGTTCTTC. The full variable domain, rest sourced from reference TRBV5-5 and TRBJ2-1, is DAGVTQSPTHLIKTRGQQVTLRCSPISGHKSVSWYQQVLGQGPQFIFQYYEKEERGRGNFPDRFSARQFPNYSSELNVNALLLGDSALYLCASSQGPYNEQFFGPGTRLTVL.

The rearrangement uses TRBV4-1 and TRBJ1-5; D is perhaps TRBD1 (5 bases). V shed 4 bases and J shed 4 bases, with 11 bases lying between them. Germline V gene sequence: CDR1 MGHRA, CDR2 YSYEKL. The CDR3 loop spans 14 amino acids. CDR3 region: CASSRPGGNQPQHF. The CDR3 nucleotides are TGCGCCAGCAGCCGGCCCGGGGGGAATCAGCCCCAGCATTTT.

DNA for the CDR3: TGTGCCAGCAGCCTCGACCGGGACAGGGTACACAATGAGCAGTTCTTC. Amino acid sequence: CASSLDRDRVHNEQFF. The chain has TRBV5-4 and TRBJ2-1, with 9 nucleotides matching TRBD1. Unmatched junction bases numbered 10, after V lost 4 bases and J lost 5 bases. The CDR3 spans 16 residues. Germline CDR1 and CDR2: SGHNT and YYREEE (reference sequence).

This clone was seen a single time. The DNA of the CDR3 is TGTGCCAGTAGTATAGTGGCAGTTGGTCCCCAGCATTTT. It is translated as CASSIVAVGPQHF. J is TRBJ1-5 and V is TRBV19; no definite D call. Deletions cut 1 base from V and 10 bases from J, with 11 bases between. Germline CDR1 reads LNHDA; CDR2 reads SQIVND (reference sequence). This CDR3 is 13 amino acids long.

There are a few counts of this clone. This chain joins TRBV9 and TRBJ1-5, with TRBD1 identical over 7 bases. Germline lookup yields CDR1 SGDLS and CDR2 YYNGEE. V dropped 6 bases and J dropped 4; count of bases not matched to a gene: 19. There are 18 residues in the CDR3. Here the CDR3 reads CASIPPSRDREFNQPQHF. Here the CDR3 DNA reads TGTGCCAGCATCCCTCCCTCACGGGACAGAGAATTTAATCAGCCCCAGCATTTT. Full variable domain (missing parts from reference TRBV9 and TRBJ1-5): DSGVTQTPKHLITATGQRVTLRCSPRSGDLSVYWYQQSLDQGLQFLIQYYNGEERAKGNILERFSAQQFPDLHSELNLSSLELGDSALYFCASIPPSRDREFNQPQHFGDGTRLSIL.

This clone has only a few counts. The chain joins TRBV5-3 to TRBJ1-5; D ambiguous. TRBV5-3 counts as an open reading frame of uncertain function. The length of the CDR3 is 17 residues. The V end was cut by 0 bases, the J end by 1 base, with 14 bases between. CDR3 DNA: TGTGCCAGAAGCTTGGTCGAAGTAAGACTCAGCAATCAGCCCCAGCATTTT. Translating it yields CARSLVEVRLSNQPQHF.

CDR3: CASSPRPLGYNSPLHF. Written as DNA, the CDR3 is TGTGCCAGCAGTCCGAGGCCTCTTGGGTATAATTCACCCCTCCACTTT. The rearrangement uses TRBV27 and TRBJ1-6; no definite D call. The CDR3 has 16 amino acids. Germline assignment: CDR1 MNHEY and CDR2 SMNVEV (reference sequence). Between the trimmed V and J ends, which lost 5 bases and 4 bases, there was a span of 15 bases.

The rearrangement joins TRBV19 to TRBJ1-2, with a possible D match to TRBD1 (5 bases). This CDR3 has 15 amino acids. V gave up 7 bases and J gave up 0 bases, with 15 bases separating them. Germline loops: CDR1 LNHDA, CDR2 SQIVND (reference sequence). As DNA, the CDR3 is TGTGCCAGTACTTTGGGGGGGAAAGCTAACTATGGCTACACCTTC. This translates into CASTLGGKANYGYTF.

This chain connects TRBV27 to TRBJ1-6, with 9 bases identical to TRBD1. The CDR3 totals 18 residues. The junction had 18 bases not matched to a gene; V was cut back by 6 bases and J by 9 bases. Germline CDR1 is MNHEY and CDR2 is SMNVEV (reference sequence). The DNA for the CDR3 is TGTGCCAGCAGGTCCGGGACAGGGTGGGAATTAATGCGTTCACCCCTCCACTTT. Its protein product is CASRSGTGWELMRSPLHF.

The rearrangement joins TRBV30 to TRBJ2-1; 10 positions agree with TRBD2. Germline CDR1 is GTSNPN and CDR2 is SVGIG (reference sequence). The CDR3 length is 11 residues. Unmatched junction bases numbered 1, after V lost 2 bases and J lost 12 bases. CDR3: CAWSSGRGQFF. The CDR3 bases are TGTGCCTGGAGTAGCGGGAGGGGGCAGTTCTTC.

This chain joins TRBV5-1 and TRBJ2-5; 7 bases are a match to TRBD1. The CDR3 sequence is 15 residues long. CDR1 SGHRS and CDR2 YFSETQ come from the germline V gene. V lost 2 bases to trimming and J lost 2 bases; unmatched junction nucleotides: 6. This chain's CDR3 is CASSLSGTEQETQYF. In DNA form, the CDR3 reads TGCGCCAGCAGCTTATCGGGGACAGAACAAGAGACCCAGTACTTC.

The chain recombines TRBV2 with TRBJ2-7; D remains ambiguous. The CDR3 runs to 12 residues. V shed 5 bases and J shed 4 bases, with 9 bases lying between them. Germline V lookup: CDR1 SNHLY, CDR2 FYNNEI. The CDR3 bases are TGTGCCAGCAGTCGATTCTATTACGAGCAGTACTTC. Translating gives CASSRFYYEQYF. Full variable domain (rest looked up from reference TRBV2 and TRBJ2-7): EPEVTQTPSHQVTQMGQEVILRCVPISNHLYFYWYRQILGQKVEFLVSFYNNEISEKSEIFDDQFSVERPDGSNFTLKIRSTKLEDSAMYFCASSRFYYEQYFGPGTRLTVT.

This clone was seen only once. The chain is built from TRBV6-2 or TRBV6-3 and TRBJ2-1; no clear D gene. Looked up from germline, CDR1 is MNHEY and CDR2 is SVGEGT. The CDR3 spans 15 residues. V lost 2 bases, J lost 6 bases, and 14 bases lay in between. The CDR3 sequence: CASSYGLIRGNEQFF. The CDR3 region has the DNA TGTGCCAGCAGTTACGGTTTAATCCGCGGCAATGAGCAGTTCTTC.

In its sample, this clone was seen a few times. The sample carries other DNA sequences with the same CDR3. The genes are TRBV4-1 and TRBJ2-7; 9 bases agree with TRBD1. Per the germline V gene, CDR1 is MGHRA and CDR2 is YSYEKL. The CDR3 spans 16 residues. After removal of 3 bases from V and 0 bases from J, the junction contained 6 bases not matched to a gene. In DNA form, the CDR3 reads TGCGCCAGCAGCCAGCGGGACAGGGCTAGCTCCTACGAGCAGTACTTC. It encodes CASSQRDRASSYEQYF.

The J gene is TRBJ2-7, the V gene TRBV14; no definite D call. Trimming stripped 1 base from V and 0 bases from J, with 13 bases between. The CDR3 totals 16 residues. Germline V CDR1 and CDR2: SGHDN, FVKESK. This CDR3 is CASSQVPSDHSYEQYF. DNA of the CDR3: TGTGCCAGCAGCCAAGTCCCCAGCGACCACTCCTACGAGCAGTACTTC.

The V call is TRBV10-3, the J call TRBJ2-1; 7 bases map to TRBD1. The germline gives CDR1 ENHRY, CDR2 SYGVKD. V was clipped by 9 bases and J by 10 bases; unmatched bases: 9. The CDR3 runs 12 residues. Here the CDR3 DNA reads TGTGCCATTAGACAGGGTTCAGGGGAGCAGTTCTTC. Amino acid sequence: CAIRQGSGEQFF.

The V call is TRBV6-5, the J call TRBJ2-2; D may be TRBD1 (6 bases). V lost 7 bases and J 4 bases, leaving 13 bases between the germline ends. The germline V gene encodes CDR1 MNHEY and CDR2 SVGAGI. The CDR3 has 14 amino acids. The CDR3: CASIYTGPTGELFF. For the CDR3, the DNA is TGTGCCAGCATATATACAGGGCCCACCGGGGAGCTGTTTTTT.

The CDR3 nucleotides are TGTGCCAGCACCCGAGCACCTAGCTCCTACAATGAGCAGTTCTTC. Amino acid sequence: CASTRAPSSYNEQFF. This sequence joins TRBV6-5 and TRBJ2-1; no reliable D call. The CDR3 consists of 15 residues. Germline V lookup: CDR1 MNHEY, CDR2 SVGAGI. Trimming shortened V by 7 bases and J by 0 bases, and 13 bases separated the two germline ends.

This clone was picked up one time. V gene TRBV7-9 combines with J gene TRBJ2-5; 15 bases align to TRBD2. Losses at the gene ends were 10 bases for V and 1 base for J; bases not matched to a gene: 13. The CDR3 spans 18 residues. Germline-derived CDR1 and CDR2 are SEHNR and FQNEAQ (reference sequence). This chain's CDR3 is CATYGTSGGPGFQETQYF. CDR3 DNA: TGTGCCACCTACGGGACTAGCGGGGGGCCGGGGTTCCAAGAGACCCAGTACTTC.

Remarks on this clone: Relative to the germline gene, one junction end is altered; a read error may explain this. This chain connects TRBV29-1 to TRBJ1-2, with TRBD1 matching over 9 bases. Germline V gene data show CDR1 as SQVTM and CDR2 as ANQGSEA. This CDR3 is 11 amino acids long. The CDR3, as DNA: TGCAGCGTTGCTGGGACAGGGTTAAATCACTTC. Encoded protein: CSVAGTGLNHF. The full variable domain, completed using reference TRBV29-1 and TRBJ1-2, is SAVISQKPSRDICQRGTSLTIQCQVDSQVTMMFWYRQQPGQSLTLIATANQGSEATYESGFVIDKFPISRPNLTFSTLTVSNMSPEDSSIYLCSVAGTGLNHFGSGTRLTVV.

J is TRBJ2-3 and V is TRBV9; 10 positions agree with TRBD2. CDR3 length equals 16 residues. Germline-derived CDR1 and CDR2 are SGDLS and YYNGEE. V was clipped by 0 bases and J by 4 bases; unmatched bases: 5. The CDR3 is CASSVAPSGRADTQYF. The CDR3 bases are TGTGCCAGCAGCGTAGCTCCTAGCGGGAGAGCAGATACGCAGTATTTT. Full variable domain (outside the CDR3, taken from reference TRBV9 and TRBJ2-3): DSGVTQTPKHLITATGQRVTLRCSPRSGDLSVYWYQQSLDQGLQFLIQYYNGEERAKGNILERFSAQQFPDLHSELNLSSLELGDSALYFCASSVAPSGRADTQYFGPGTRLTVL.

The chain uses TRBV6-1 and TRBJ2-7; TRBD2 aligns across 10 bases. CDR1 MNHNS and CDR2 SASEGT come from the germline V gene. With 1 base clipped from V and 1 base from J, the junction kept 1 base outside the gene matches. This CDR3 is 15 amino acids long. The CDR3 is CASSEETSGSYEQYF. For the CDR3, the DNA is TGTGCCAGCAGTGAAGAGACTAGCGGGTCCTACGAGCAGTACTTC.

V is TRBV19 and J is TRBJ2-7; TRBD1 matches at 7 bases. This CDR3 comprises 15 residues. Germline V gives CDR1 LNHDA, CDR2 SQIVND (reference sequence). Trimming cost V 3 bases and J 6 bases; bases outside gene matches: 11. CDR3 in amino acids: CASSIWGQGVGEQYF. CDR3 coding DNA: TGTGCCAGTAGTATCTGGGGTCAGGGGGTCGGCGAGCAGTACTTC.

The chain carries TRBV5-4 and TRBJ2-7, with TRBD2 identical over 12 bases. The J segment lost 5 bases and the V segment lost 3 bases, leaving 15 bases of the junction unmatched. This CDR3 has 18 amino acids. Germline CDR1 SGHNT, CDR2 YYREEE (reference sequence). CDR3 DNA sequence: TGTGCCAGCAGCTCCAGGGGGCTAGCGGGGGGGCGTATCCACGAGCAGTACTTC. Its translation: CASSSRGLAGGRIHEQYF.